The clone carrying this T cell receptor (beta chain) was found many times. Antigen unknown. This entry comes from a study of T cells in Graves' hyperthyroidism and ophthalmopathy. Notes on the study in general: Most expanded thyroid clonotypes above 0.001 also appeared in blood.

Germline V gene data show CDR1 as SGHRS and CDR2 as YFSETQ. The CDR3 length is 14 residues. V trimming: 4 bases; J trimming: 6 bases; junction bases outside the gene matches: 8. The investigators amplified TCR beta CDR3 regions from RNA transcripts. First-round RT-PCR of the TCR CDR3 relied on the HTBI primer set. From the multiplex PCR reads, TCRdb called clonotypes with MiXCR, one entry per CDR3 protein. This table has hundreds of thousands of distinct CDR3 sequences, roughly 15% appearing once. This chain links TRBV5-1 with TRBJ2-7; 9 bases are a match to TRBD2. Sequenced: blood. This sequence originates from a woman in her forties or fifties with Graves' ophthalmopathy. The CDR3 region has the DNA TGCGCCAGCAGCCCAGGGACTAGCCGATCCGAGCAGTACTTC. Translation: CASSPGTSRSEQYF.